This T cell receptor (beta chain) was identified during a study of identifying expanded T cells in peripheral blood. Study-wide points: Over about two and four weeks, about 15 and 19 clones changed, versus more than 1 between replicates. Approximately two-week clone count variance significantly increased as total template count grew.

Measured with immunoSEQ multiplex PCR; TCRdb has only the in-frame clones, and not every one. The repertoire holds around 120,000 clones, with around 88% as singletons. Only one count was recorded for this clone. The antigen remains unidentified. The V gene lost 0 bases and the J gene lost 2 bases, with 8 bases spanning the gap. The CDR3 is made up of 14 amino acids. Germline CDR1 is SGHTA and CDR2 is FQGNSA. This TCR was sampled from a person aged 18-69 years in good health. The sample was blood. The chain recombines TRBV7-2 with TRBJ2-7; D is perhaps TRBD2 (7 bases). The CDR3 coding sequence is TGTGCCAGCAGCTTAGCGGGGGGGCCCTACGAGCAGTACTTC. Translation: CASSLAGGPYEQYF.